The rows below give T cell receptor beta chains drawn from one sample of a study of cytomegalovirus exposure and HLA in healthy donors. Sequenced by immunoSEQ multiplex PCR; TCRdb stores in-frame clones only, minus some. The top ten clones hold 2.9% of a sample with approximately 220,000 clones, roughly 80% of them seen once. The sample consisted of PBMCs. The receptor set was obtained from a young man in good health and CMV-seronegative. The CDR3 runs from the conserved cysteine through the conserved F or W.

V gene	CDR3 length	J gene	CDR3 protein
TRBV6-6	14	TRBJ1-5	CASGKDRASQPQHF
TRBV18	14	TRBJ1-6	CASQEGGGTSPLHF
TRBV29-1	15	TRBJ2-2	CSVEVPQGGTGELFF
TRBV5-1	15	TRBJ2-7	CASRSLTGGVYEQYF
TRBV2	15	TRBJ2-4	CASVGGRGSKNIQYF
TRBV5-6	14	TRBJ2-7	CASSLLDRVYEQYF
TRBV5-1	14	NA	CASSPERISYEQYF
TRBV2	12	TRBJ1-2	CASSLTGHGYTF
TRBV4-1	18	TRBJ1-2	CASSQVFRDRGVNYGYTF
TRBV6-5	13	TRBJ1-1	CASRDRGSTEAFF
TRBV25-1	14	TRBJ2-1	CAARGGPSYNEQFF
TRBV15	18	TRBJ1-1	CATSRDRRMRAVNTEAFF
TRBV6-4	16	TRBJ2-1	CASSDSGTRAYNEQFF
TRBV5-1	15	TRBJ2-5	CASSLEGGTVETQYF
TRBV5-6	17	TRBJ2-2	CASSFSGLAGDTGELFF
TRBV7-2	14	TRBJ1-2	CASSRPDREYGYTF
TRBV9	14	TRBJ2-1	CASSVLGGSNEQFF
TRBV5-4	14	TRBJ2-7	CASSSWDSSYEQYF
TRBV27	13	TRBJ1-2	CASGRQGYYGYTF
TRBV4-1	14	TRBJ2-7	CAGSQPQGTHEQYF
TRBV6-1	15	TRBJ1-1	CASSEIGTGATEAFF
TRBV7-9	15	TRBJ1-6	CASSLQGSHNSPLHF
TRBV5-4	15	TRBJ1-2	CASSWSRGGNYGYTF
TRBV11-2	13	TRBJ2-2	CASSFRQAGELFF
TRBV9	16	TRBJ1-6	CASRGDSQTYNSPLHF
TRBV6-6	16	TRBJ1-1	CASSYSRSAMNTEAFF
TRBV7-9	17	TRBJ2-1	CASSPRGSSGGYNEQFF
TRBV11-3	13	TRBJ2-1	CASSLAGINEQFF
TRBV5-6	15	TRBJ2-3	CASSPPGVSTDTQYF
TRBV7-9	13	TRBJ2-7	CATGHSEGYEQYF
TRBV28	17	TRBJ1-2	CASSLGPDRRRVYGYTF
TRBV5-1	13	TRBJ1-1	CASKISLNTEAFF
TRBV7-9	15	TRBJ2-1	CASSTGQGPHNEQFF
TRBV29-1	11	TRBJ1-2	CSVEARYGYTF
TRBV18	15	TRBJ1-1	CASSPFPAGNTEAFF
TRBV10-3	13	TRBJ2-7	CAISGVGEYEQYF
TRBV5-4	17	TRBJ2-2	CASSLGLAGGPIGELFF
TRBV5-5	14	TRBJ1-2	CASSENRVDYGYTF
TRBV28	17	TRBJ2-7	CASSLPTGGTDPYEQYF
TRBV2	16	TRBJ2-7	CASSPSLAGGRHEQYF
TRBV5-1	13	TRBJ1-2	CASSSVQGSGYTF
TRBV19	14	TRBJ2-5	CASSVGQPQETQYF
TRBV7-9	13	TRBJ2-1	CASSRGGRDEQFF
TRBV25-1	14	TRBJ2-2	CASSGLLYTGELFF